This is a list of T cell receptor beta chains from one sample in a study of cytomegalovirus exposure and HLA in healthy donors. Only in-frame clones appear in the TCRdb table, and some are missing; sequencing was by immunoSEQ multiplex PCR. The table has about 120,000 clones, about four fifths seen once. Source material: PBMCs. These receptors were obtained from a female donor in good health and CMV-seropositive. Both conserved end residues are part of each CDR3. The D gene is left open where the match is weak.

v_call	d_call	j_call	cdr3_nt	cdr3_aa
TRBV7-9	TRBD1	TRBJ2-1	TGTGCCAGCAGCCTCTCCTCCACGATGACAGGGGCCAATGAGCAGTTCTTC	CASSLSSTMTGANEQFF
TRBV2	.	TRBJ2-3	TGTGCCAGCAACAGTCCCCAACCCACAGATACGCAGTATTTT	CASNSPQPTDTQYF
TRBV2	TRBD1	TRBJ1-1	TGTGCCAGCAGTACCATACAGGGGGGCACTGAAGCTTTCTTT	CASSTIQGGTEAFF
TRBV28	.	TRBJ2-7	TGTGCCAGCATCAAGGGAGTCGGCAGCCTTCTCTACGAGCAGTACTTC	CASIKGVGSLLYEQYF
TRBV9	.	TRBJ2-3	TGTGCCAGCAGCGCAGACGGCCAGGATAACTGGGGCACAGATACGCAGTATTTT	CASSADGQDNWGTDTQYF
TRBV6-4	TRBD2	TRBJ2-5	TGTGCCAGCAGTGACTCAATCGGGGACGGGGGGGACTTC	CASSDSIGDGGDF
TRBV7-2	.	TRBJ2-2	TGTGCCAGCAGCTTAGCAGGTCAGGGAAACACCGGGGAGCTGTTTTTT	CASSLAGQGNTGELFF
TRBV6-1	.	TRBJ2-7	TGTGCCAGCAGTGAACCCAGACGGAGCTCCTACGAGCAGTACTTC	CASSEPRRSSYEQYF
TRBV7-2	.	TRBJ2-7	TGTGCCAGCAGCTTAGCGGTCCAGGGGTTCTACGAGCAGTACTTC	CASSLAVQGFYEQYF
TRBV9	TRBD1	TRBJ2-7	TGTGCCAGCAGCCCCCGGACAGGCGTCTACGAGCAGTACTTC	CASSPRTGVYEQYF
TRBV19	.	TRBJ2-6	TGTGCCAGTAGTAGACGACAGCCCAACGTCCTGACTTTC	CASSRRQPNVLTF
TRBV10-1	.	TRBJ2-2	TGCGCCAGTTCGGGGGTCCACACCGGGGAGCTGTTTTTT	CASSGVHTGELFF
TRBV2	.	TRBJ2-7	TGTGCCAGCAGGAGTATGGCCAAACGGCGGTTCGAGCAGTACTTC	CASRSMAKRRFEQYF
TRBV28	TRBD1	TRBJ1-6	TGTGCCAGCAGCCCGCGACAGGGGTCCGATAATTCACCCCTCCACTTT	CASSPRQGSDNSPLHF
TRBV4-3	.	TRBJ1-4	TGCGCCAGCAGCCAAGATCTCGGGTACAATGAAAAACTGTTTTTT	CASSQDLGYNEKLFF
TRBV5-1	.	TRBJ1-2	TGCGCCAGCAGCCCGATCATATCGGGTGGCTACACCTTC	CASSPIISGGYTF
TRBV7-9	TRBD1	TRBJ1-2	TGTGCCAGCAGCTTAGCTCCAGGGGGTGGCTACACCTTC	CASSLAPGGGYTF
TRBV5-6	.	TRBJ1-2	TGTGCCAGCAGCTTTGGTGACAGGAACTATGGCTACACCTTC	CASSFGDRNYGYTF